This section outlines one T cell receptor (beta chain) sequence together with its context. The sample is drawn from a study of T cell changes during pregnancy in multiple sclerosis. Germline V CDR1 and CDR2: MNHEY, SVGAGI. After removal of 6 bases from V and 3 bases from J, the junction contained 9 bases not matched to a gene. This CDR3 has 15 residues. Sequencing was performed with immunoSEQ multiplex PCR; in TCRdb, only in-frame clones are kept and a portion is missing. The sample lists 83,000 or so clones, approximately 95% seen once, with approximately 1.7% in the top ten. The chain links TRBV6-5 to TRBJ2-3; 7 nucleotides match TRBD2. The sequencing here drew on peripheral blood, taken after pregnancy. This TCR came from a female donor in good health, enrolled as a control in a pregnancy study. The CDR3: CASRRTSAKTDTQYF. The CDR3, as DNA: TGTGCCAGCAGGAGAACTAGCGCTAAAACAGATACGCAGTATTTT.